This TCR beta chain was obtained from a study of CD8+ T cells in alopecia areata. Study as a whole: The duration of tofacitinib was 6 to 18 months, with 6 months off drug afterward.

Trimming took 8 bases from V and 2 from J, leaving 19 bases between them. The CDR3 extends over 16 amino acids. Germline CDR1 and CDR2: SGHVS and FQNEAQ. Indicated treatment: oral pan-JAK inhibitor, 5-10 mg twice daily. Lesional scalp punch biopsies and peripheral blood were collected from alopecia areata patients. cDNA prepared by RNA extraction and subsequent reverse transcription served as the template for sequencing. The repertoire was sequenced with immunoSEQ multiplex PCR; TCRdb's copy has only in-frame clones and lacks some. This repertoire shows over 250,000 clones, over 45% found once; its top ten account for 0.75% to 0.95%. This clone was counted between two and nine times.

This chain connects TRBV7-8 to TRBJ1-5; perhaps TRBD1 as D (5 bases). This TCR was recovered from a human donor with alopecia areata. This sample comprised CD4+ T cells sorted from blood, obtained around week 54, from a patient treated with tofacitinib. CDR3 amino acids: CASSIKRGLGNQPQHF. In nucleotides, the CDR3 is TGTGCCAGCTCCATTAAGCGGGGCTTGGGCAATCAGCCCCAGCATTTT.